This T cell receptor (beta chain) was sequenced during a study of T cells in Graves' hyperthyroidism and ophthalmopathy. This clonotype has just a few counts. Its antigen is undetermined. Trimming took 4 bases from V and 8 from J, leaving 8 bases between them. This CDR3 has 11 amino acids. TCR beta CDR3 regions were amplified from RNA transcripts. In the first-round RT-PCR of the TCR CDR3, the HTBI primer set was used. TCRdb re-derived calls from the multiplex PCR reads in MiXCR, one entry per CDR3 protein. Counted here are under 700,000 distinct CDR3 sequences, around 15% occurring once; the ten biggest clones make up 15% to 20%. Overall study results and limits: A model of 13 V-J features distinguished ophthalmopathy from stable hyperthyroidism. Most thyroid-expanded clonotypes above 0.001 were also found in blood.

Those with hyperthyroidism were 18 to 65 years old, newly diagnosed, and ill for under 2 months. V and J are TRBV12-3 or TRBV12-4 and TRBJ1-1, with D uncertain. The TCR originated in a woman younger than 35 with Graves' hyperthyroidism. Sequencing was performed on blood. CDR3 in amino acids: CASSSTREAFF. The DNA of the CDR3 is TGTGCCAGCAGTTCGACCCGGGAAGCTTTCTTT.